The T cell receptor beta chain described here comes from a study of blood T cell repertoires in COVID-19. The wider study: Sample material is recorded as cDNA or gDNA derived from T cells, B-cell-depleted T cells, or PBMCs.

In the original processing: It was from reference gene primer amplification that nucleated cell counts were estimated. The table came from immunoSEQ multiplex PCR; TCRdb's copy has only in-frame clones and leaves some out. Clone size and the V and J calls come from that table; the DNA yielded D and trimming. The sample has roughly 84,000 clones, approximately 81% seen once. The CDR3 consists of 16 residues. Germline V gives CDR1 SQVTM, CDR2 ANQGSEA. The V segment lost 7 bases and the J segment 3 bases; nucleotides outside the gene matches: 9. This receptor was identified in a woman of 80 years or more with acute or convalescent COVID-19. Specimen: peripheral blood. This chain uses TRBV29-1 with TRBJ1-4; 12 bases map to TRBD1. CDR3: CSAGGGQGAANEKLFF. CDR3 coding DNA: TGCAGCGCGGGCGGGGGACAGGGGGCGGCTAATGAAAAACTGTTTTTT.